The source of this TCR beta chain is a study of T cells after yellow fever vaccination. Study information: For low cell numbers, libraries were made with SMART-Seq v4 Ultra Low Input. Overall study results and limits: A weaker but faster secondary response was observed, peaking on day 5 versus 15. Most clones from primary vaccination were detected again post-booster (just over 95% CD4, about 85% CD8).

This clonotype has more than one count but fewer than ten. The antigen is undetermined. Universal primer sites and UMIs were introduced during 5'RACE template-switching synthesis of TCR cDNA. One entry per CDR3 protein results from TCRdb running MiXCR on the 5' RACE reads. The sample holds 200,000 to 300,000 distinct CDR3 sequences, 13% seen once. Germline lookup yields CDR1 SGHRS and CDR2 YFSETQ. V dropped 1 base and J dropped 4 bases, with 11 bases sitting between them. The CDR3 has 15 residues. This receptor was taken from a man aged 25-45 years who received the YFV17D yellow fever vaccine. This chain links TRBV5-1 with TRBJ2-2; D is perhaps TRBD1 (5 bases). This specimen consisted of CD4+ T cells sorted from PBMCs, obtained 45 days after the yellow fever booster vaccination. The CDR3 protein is CASSLLSQGTGELFF. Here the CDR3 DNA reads TGCGCCAGCAGCTTGCTGAGTCAGGGCACCGGGGAGCTGTTTTTT.